A single sample is the source of the 30 T cell receptor beta chains below, sequenced in a study of blood T cell repertoires in COVID-19. Assay: immunoSEQ multiplex PCR; the TCRdb copy retains only in-frame clones and omits some. The table lists over 250,000 clones, roughly 86% of them singletons, with over 2.5% in the top ten. Sequencing was performed on PBMCs or T cells enriched from blood (not recorded which). These receptors were obtained from a woman aged 18-35 years who had recovered from COVID-19.

The chain has TRBV4-3 and TRBJ1-3; no clear D. The CDR3 is made up of 15 amino acids. The germline V gene has CDR1 LGHNA and CDR2 YSLEER. Deletions cut 0 bases from V and 1 base from J, with 7 bases between. The CDR3 sequence is CASSQDRFSGNTIYF. The CDR3 bases are TGCGCCAGCAGCCAAGACAGATTTTCTGGAAACACCATATATTTT.

The V and J genes are TRBV5-4 and TRBJ2-1; 8 nucleotides agree with TRBD2. V lost 5 bases and J lost 5; bases outside the gene matches: 9. Germline CDR1 SGHNT, CDR2 YYREEE (reference sequence). The CDR3 covers 15 residues. CDR3 protein: CASSLKREKDNEQFF. The CDR3 DNA follows: TGTGCCAGCAGTCTTAAGCGGGAGAAAGACAATGAGCAGTTCTTC.

The chain carries TRBV13 and TRBJ1-3; no reliable D call. CDR3 length: 16 amino acids. CDR1 is PRHDT, CDR2 FYEKMQ, per germline (reference sequence). V was pared by 2 bases and J by 0 bases, with 11 bases between. The CDR3: CASSLIGGSSGNTIYF. The CDR3 bases are TGTGCCAGCAGCTTAATCGGCGGGAGCTCTGGAAACACCATATATTTT.

V is TRBV5-8 and J is TRBJ2-7; a possible D gene is TRBD1 (6 bases). Trimming took 2 bases from V and 5 from J, leaving 14 bases between them. The germline V gene has CDR1 SGHTS and CDR2 YDEGEE. The CDR3 totals 14 residues. DNA for the CDR3: TGTGCCAGCAGCTTTGCAGGGGAAGTCCACGAGCAGTACTTC. Translated: CASSFAGEVHEQYF.

The DNA for the CDR3 is TGTGCCAGCAGCTTACCGGGGGACTATGGCTACACCTTC. Translation gives CASSLPGDYGYTF. The rearrangement links TRBV7-6 to TRBJ1-2, with D possibly being TRBD1 (5 bases). The CDR3 totals 13 residues. Germline V gene data show CDR1 as SGHVS and CDR2 as FNYEAQ. V lost 2 bases, J lost 3 bases, and 7 bases lay in between.

The chain carries TRBV7-8 and TRBJ1-2; 10 nucleotides agree with TRBD1. The germline V gene has CDR1 SGHVS and CDR2 FQNEAQ. The V segment lost 5 bases and the J segment 6 bases; nucleotides outside the gene matches: 12. The CDR3 runs to 16 residues. CDR3 loop: CASSRAGTGEFNGYTF. The CDR3 nucleotides read TGTGCCAGCAGCCGTGCCGGGACAGGGGAGTTCAATGGCTACACCTTC.

This clone appeared a single time. The rearrangement links TRBV19 to TRBJ1-5, with TRBD1 matching over 7 bases. V lost 3 bases and J lost 1; bases outside the gene matches: 6. CDR1 and CDR2 (germline): LNHDA, SQIVND (reference sequence). This CDR3 contains 16 residues. CDR3 sequence reads: CASSIYGTESNQPQHF. CDR3 coding DNA: TGTGCCAGTAGTATTTACGGGACAGAGAGCAATCAGCCCCAGCATTTT.

The chain is built from TRBV19 and TRBJ2-5, with D unresolved. Germline CDR1 and CDR2: LNHDA and SQIVND (reference sequence). With 5 bases removed from V and 0 bases from J, the gap between germline ends came to 7 bases. This CDR3 is built from 13 residues. CDR3 sequence reads: CASSPRYQETQYF. In DNA, the CDR3 is TGTGCCAGTAGTCCCCGGTACCAAGAGACCCAGTACTTC.

This sequence joins TRBV4-3 and TRBJ2-3; TRBD2 matches at 7 bases. The CDR3 is 17 residues long. V was pared by 0 bases and J by 2 bases, with 8 bases of the junction left unmatched. Germline V gene lookup returns CDR1 LGHNA and CDR2 YSLEER. CDR3 in DNA: TGCGCCAGCAGCCAAGATTTGGGGGGGATGGACACAGATACGCAGTATTTT. Protein sequence: CASSQDLGGMDTDTQYF.

This clone was seen only a few times. This chain joins TRBV2 and TRBJ1-5; D is perhaps TRBD1 (5 bases). V gave up 5 bases and J gave up 5 bases, with 10 bases separating them. The germline V gene has CDR1 SNHLY and CDR2 FYNNEI. CDR3 size: 13 residues. This CDR3 reads CASSTQGHQPQHF. The CDR3 coding sequence is TGTGCCAGCAGTACCCAGGGTCATCAGCCCCAGCATTTT.

The chain joins TRBV5-4 to TRBJ2-1; TRBD2 aligns across 12 bases. CDR1 and CDR2 (germline): SGHNT, YYREEE (reference sequence). The CDR3 runs 16 residues. J was trimmed by 7 bases and V by 4 bases; bases with no gene match: 9. The CDR3 DNA is TGTGCCAGCAGCATAAGACTAGCGGGGGTTCGGAATGAGCAGTTCTTC. Its protein product is CASSIRLAGVRNEQFF.

The chain recombines TRBV27 with TRBJ2-1, with 11 bases that match TRBD1. Germline CDR1 reads MNHEY; CDR2 reads SMNVEV (reference sequence). This CDR3 is built from 18 residues. V lost 1 base and J lost 6; bases outside the gene matches: 11. The CDR3 nucleotides are TGTGCCAGCAGTTTATGGGGTAGCGGGACAGGGGGAACCAATGAGCAGTTCTTC. This codes for CASSLWGSGTGGTNEQFF.

The sample holds a few counts of this clone. The chain carries TRBV2 and TRBJ2-1, with 8 positions matching TRBD2. The CDR3 has 14 residues. With V trimmed by 6 bases and J by 4 bases, 5 bases remained unmatched. Germline CDR1 reads SNHLY; CDR2 reads FYNNEI. The CDR3 region is CASSPAGVYNEQFF. DNA for the CDR3: TGTGCCAGCAGCCCAGCGGGAGTGTACAATGAGCAGTTCTTC.

This clone showed up just a few times. This chain connects TRBV27 to TRBJ1-2; no reliable D call. Trimming left V 2 bases short and J 4 bases short, with 8 bases between. This CDR3 is 13 amino acids long. CDR1 and CDR2 (germline): MNHEY, SMNVEV (reference sequence). The CDR3 nucleotides read TGTGCCAGCAGTTTAGGGCGCACCTATGGCTACACCTTC. Amino acids: CASSLGRTYGYTF.

The chain recombines TRBV5-1 with TRBJ2-7; 10 bases fit TRBD1. The CDR3 covers 15 residues. Germline V CDR1 and CDR2: SGHRS, YFSETQ. The J segment lost 5 bases and the V segment lost 4 bases, leaving 9 bases of the junction unmatched. The CDR3 nucleotides are TGCGCCAGCAGCCCTGACGGGACAGGGGCCCACGAGCAGTACTTC. Its translation is CASSPDGTGAHEQYF.

V and J are TRBV7-3 and TRBJ2-7; 7 bases are a match to TRBD2. CDR3 length: 14 residues. The junction had 5 bases not matched to a gene; V was cut back by 2 bases and J by 4 bases. Germline V gives CDR1 SGHTA, CDR2 FQGTGA. CDR3 residues: CASSLGGDRYEQYF. CDR3 nucleotide sequence: TGTGCCAGCAGCTTAGGGGGGGACCGATACGAGCAGTACTTC.

The V call is TRBV3-1 (or the pseudogene TRBV3-2), the J call TRBJ2-1; 10 bases are a match to TRBD2. Germline V gene data show CDR1 as LGHDT and CDR2 as YNNKEL (reference sequence). Trimming at V came to 0 bases and at J to 8 bases, leaving 19 bases not matched to a gene. CDR3 length: 20 amino acids. The CDR3 coding sequence is TGTGCCAGCAGCCAAGATTCGAGGGTGCTAGCGGGAGATTTTTGGTATGAGCAGTTCTTC. Amino acids: CASSQDSRVLAGDFWYEQFF.

The rearrangement uses TRBV12-3 or TRBV12-4 and TRBJ2-2; TRBD2 is a possible D gene (6 bases). The CDR3 totals 12 residues. Trimming left V 11 bases short and J 4 bases short, with 11 bases between. In DNA, the CDR3 is TGTGCCGCAGGGCGGGGCACCGGGGAGCTGTTTTTT. This sequence encodes CAAGRGTGELFF.

The chain has TRBV5-1 and TRBJ2-1; D possibly corresponds to TRBD2 (6 bases). The CDR3 spans 15 residues. V gave up 4 bases and J gave up 2 bases, with 13 bases separating them. Per the germline V gene, CDR1 is SGHRS and CDR2 is YFSETQ. The CDR3: CASSTTGTAYNEQFF. The CDR3 DNA is TGCGCCAGCAGCACAACCGGGACTGCCTACAATGAGCAGTTCTTC.

This clone appeared once. V usage is TRBV7-2 and J usage is TRBJ2-7, with 8 positions matching TRBD2. The CDR3 is 17 residues long. V shed 2 bases and J 4 bases; nucleotides not matched to a gene: 13. In germline, CDR1 is SGHTA, CDR2 FQGNSA. As DNA, the CDR3 is TGTGCCAGCAGCTTACCCCGGGGCCAGGGCGGGAGGTACGAGCAGTACTTC. Residues: CASSLPRGQGGRYEQYF.

The chain is built from TRBV3-1 (or the pseudogene TRBV3-2) and TRBJ2-1, with 8 bases identical to TRBD2. The CDR3 is made up of 12 amino acids. V was clipped by 5 bases and J by 16 bases; unmatched bases: 10. Germline V gene sequence: CDR1 LGHDT, CDR2 YNNKEL (reference sequence). The CDR3 here is CASSVSGAPTFF. The CDR3 region has the DNA TGTGCCAGCAGCGTTAGCGGGGCCCCGACCTTCTTC.

The genes are TRBV27 and TRBJ1-3, with a possible D match to TRBD1 (5 bases). Trimming pared 8 bases from V and 2 bases from J, leaving 16 bases between. Germline-derived CDR1 and CDR2 are MNHEY and SMNVEV (reference sequence). This CDR3 has 15 amino acids. The chain's CDR3 is CASAISGGTGNTIYF. The CDR3 DNA reads as TGTGCCAGCGCTATCTCCGGGGGGACTGGAAACACCATATATTTT.

This chain joins TRBV29-1 and TRBJ2-5, with no clear D. The CDR3 covers 13 residues. V lost 4 bases, J lost 0 bases, and 9 bases lay in between. In germline, CDR1 is SQVTM, CDR2 ANQGSEA. This CDR3 reads CSVALVYQETQYF. The CDR3 DNA follows: TGCAGCGTTGCCTTAGTGTACCAAGAGACCCAGTACTTC.

V usage is TRBV18 and J usage is TRBJ2-7; D is unresolved. This CDR3 is 11 amino acids long. V was cut by 6 bases and J by 5 bases, with 8 bases left in between. Germline CDR1 is KGHSH and CDR2 is LQKENI. CDR3 bases: TGTGCCAGCTCGCGTTCCGACGAGCAGTACTTC. It specifies CASSRSDEQYF.

The genes are TRBV9 and TRBJ1-2; 10 positions match TRBD1. CDR3 length equals 15 residues. CDR1 SGDLS and CDR2 YYNGEE come from the germline V gene. V dropped 6 bases and J dropped 7; count of bases not matched to a gene: 12. The CDR3 DNA is TGTGCCAGCACACCAGCCGGGACAGGGGACGGTGGCTACACCTTC. It translates to CASTPAGTGDGGYTF.

The V and J genes are TRBV19 and TRBJ1-1, with 7 bases lining up with TRBD1. CDR1 and CDR2 from the germline V gene are LNHDA and SQIVND (reference sequence). This CDR3 is 20 amino acids long. Trimming at V came to 3 bases and at J to 2 bases, leaving 21 bases not matched to a gene. As DNA, the CDR3 is TGTGCCAGTAGTATTAGAGTGACAGGGCTAATTCGACCCTTTAACACTGAAGCTTTCTTT. As protein: CASSIRVTGLIRPFNTEAFF.

The gene calls are TRBV15 and TRBJ1-3; 9 bases line up with TRBD1. Germline CDR1 LNHNV, CDR2 YYDKDF (reference sequence). J lost 0 bases, V lost 0 bases, and 9 bases had no gene match. This CDR3 spans 19 amino acids. The CDR3 is CATSRDRGQGLSSGNTIYF. DNA of the CDR3: TGTGCCACCAGCAGAGATCGGGGACAGGGCCTCAGCTCTGGAAACACCATATATTTT.

The chain couples TRBV30 to TRBJ1-2; the match to TRBD1 covers 10 bases. Looked up from germline, CDR1 is GTSNPN and CDR2 is SVGIG (reference sequence). The CDR3 loop spans 14 amino acids. The ends lost 2 bases at V and 4 bases at J; junction bases unmatched: 4. CDR3 coding DNA: TGTGCCTGGAGTCGACAGGGGGCGAGCTATGGCTACACCTTC. Protein product: CAWSRQGASYGYTF.

J is TRBJ2-5 and V is TRBV29-1, with 10 bases lining up with TRBD2. The germline gives CDR1 SQVTM, CDR2 ANQGSEA. CDR3 length: 15 residues. With V trimmed by 1 base and J by 9 bases, 11 bases remained unmatched. The chain's CDR3 is CSVEGTSGKNGAQYF. DNA for the CDR3: TGCAGCGTTGAAGGGACTAGCGGCAAAAATGGGGCCCAGTACTTC. Drawing the rest from reference TRBV29-1 and TRBJ2-5, the complete variable domain is SAVISQKPSRDICQRGTSLTIQCQVDSQVTMMFWYRQQPGQSLTLIATANQGSEATYESGFVIDKFPISRPNLTFSTLTVSNMSPEDSSIYLCSVEGTSGKNGAQYFGPGTRLLVL.

The J gene is TRBJ2-7, the V gene TRBV5-5; 9 bases are a match to TRBD2. The ends lost 4 bases at V and 5 bases at J; junction bases unmatched: 7. Germline CDR1 is SGHKS and CDR2 is YYEKEE (reference sequence). This CDR3 is built from 14 residues. CDR3 sequence: CASSGAGGLHEQYF. The CDR3 coding sequence is TGTGCCAGCAGCGGAGCGGGAGGCCTCCACGAGCAGTACTTC.